The TCR beta chain under discussion was sequenced for a study of PD-L1 blockade in urothelial cancer. TCRdb keeps only in-frame clones here, not all; method: immunoSEQ multiplex PCR. The sample lists about 20,000 clones; around 88% were seen once. This clonotype was sampled from a man aged 45-60 years with urothelial cancer. Specimen: PBMCs, collected around atezolizumab (anti-PD-L1) treatment.

The CDR3 is CASSSQDWNEQYF. The CDR3 DNA is TGTGCCAGCAGTTCCCAGGACTGGAATGAGCAGTACTTC. The chain combines TRBV6-5 with TRBJ2-7, with a tentative D call TRBD2 (5 bases). The V end was cut by 4 bases, the J end by 7 bases, with 14 bases between. Germline CDR1 MNHEY, CDR2 SVGAGI. The CDR3 is made up of 13 amino acids.